This TCR beta chain came from a study of T cell responses to AZD1222 COVID-19 vaccine. Study overall: Second-dose recipients at about 4 or about 12 weeks were treated as one pooled group. Overall study results and limits: With two AZD1222 doses given, Spike-specific TCR breadth and depth both rose. The donor group comprised mostly white British people and more females; the analysis possibly underestimated clonal diversity.

TCRdb keeps only in-frame clones here, not all; method: immunoSEQ multiplex PCR. The sample holds some 150,000 clones, approximately 93% seen once. Details on this clone: Its antigen is currently unknown.

V was clipped by 8 bases and J by 8 bases, with 12 bases between them. CDR3 length: 11 residues. Germline V gives CDR1 MNHEY, CDR2 SMNVEV (reference sequence). V usage is TRBV27 and J usage is TRBJ1-1; D gene uncertain. This TCR came from an adult in good health. Sequences were derived from peripheral blood, sampled on day 0 of AZD1222 vaccination. CDR3: CASGSFAEAFF. In nucleotides, the CDR3 is TGTGCCAGCGGTTCATTCGCGGAAGCTTTCTTT.